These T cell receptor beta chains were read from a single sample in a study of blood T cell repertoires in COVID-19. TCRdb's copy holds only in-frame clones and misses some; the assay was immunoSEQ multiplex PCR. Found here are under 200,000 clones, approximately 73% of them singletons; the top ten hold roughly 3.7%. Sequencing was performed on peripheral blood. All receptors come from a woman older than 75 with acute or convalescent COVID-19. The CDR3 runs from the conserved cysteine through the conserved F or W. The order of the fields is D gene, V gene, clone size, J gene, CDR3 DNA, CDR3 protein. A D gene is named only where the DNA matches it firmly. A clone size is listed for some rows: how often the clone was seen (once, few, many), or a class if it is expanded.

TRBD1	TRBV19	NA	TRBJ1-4	TGTGCCAGTAGTGGTACAGGGGATGATGAAAAACTGTTTTTT	CASSGTGDDEKLFF
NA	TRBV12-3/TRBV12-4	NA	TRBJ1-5	TGTGCCAGCCTCGACAGTGGCAATCAGCCCCAGCATTTT	CASLDSGNQPQHF
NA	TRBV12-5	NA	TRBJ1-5	TGTGCTAGTGCCTTGGGGGAGGGCAGTAGCAATCAGCCCCAGCATTTT	CASALGEGSSNQPQHF
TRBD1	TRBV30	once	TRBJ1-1	TGTGCCTGGAGCAATGGTGGCAGGGGGACTCTGTTTTTCTTT	CAWSNGGRGTLFFF
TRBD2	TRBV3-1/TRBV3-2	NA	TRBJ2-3	TGTGCCAGCAGCCATCCTGGCGCGGGGGATTACACAGATACGCAGTATTTT	CASSHPGAGDYTDTQYF
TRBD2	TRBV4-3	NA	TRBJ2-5	TGCGCCAGCAGCCAAGATGTCTTAGCGGGGGGTGTAGCAGAGACCCAGTACTTC	CASSQDVLAGGVAETQYF
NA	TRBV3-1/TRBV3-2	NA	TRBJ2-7	TGTGCCAGCAGCCAACTCCTACAGGGCTCCGAGCAGTACTTC	CASSQLLQGSEQYF
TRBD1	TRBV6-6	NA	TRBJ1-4	TGTGCCAGCAATTCCGAGGGGGCTTATGGTGAAAAACTGTTTTTT	CASNSEGAYGEKLFF
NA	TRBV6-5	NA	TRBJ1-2	TGTGCCAGCAGTTTTCCCGGGGAGGGGAGGTACAGCTACACCTTC	CASSFPGEGRYSYTF
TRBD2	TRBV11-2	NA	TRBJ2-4	TGTGCCAGCAGCTTATTCCCGACTAGCGGGAGTGGAAACATTCAGTACTTC	CASSLFPTSGSGNIQYF
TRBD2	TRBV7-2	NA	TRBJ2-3	TGTGCCAGCAGCTTATTCCCCGGGACTAGCGGCACAGATACGCAGTATTTT	CASSLFPGTSGTDTQYF
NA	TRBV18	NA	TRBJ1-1	TGTGCCAGCTCACCACCTCAGGACAGTTTTGGCACTGAAGCTTTCTTT	CASSPPQDSFGTEAFF
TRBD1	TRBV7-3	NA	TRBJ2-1	TGTGCCAGCAGCCGGGACAGGGTTTCCAATGAGCAGTTCTTC	CASSRDRVSNEQFF
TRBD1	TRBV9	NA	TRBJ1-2	TGTGCCAGCAGCCCCAGGACAGGGGACGGCTACACCTTC	CASSPRTGDGYTF
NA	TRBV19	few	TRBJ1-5	TGTGCCAGTAACAGACAGGGCAATCAGCCCCAGCATTTT	CASNRQGNQPQHF
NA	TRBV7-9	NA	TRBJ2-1	TGTGCCAGCAGTTTAGCCGGGACTCACATCAATGAGCAGTTCTTC	CASSLAGTHINEQFF
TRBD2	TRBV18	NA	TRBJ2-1	TGTGCCAGCTCACCGGGACTAGCGGGGGGGAAGTCCTACAATGAGCAGTTCTTC	CASSPGLAGGKSYNEQFF
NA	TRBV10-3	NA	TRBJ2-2	TGTGCCATCACGGAGCAATCGAACACCGGGGAGCTGTTTTTT	CAITEQSNTGELFF
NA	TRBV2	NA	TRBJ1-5	TGTGCCAGCAGGGGGTCTCGGGAATATAGCAATCAGCCCCAGCATTTT	CASRGSREYSNQPQHF
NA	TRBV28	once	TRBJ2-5	TGTGCCAGCAGTATGGGTTCGGGGTCACCGTACCAAGAGACCCAGTACTTC	CASSMGSGSPYQETQYF
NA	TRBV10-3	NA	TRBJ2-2	TGTGCCATCAGTGAGTCAATTCGGGAACGAGCCAATACCGGGGAGCTGTTTTTT	CAISESIRERANTGELFF
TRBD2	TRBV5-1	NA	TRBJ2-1	TGCGCCAGCAGCTTTAGCGGGACTACCAATGAGCAGTTCTTC	CASSFSGTTNEQFF
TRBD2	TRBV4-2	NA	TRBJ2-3	TGTGCCAGCAGCCAAGCACTAGCGGGACCCACAGATACGCAGTATTTT	CASSQALAGPTDTQYF
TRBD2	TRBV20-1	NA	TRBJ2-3	TGCAGTGCTAGTGGGGCTAGCGGGAGGCAAGATACGCAGTATTTT	CSASGASGRQDTQYF
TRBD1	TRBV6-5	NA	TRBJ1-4	TGTGCCAGCAGTAGGGACAGCATGGGTGAAAAACTGTTTTTT	CASSRDSMGEKLFF
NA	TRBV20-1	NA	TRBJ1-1	TGCAGTGCTAGTTCAGGCCGGGGCACTGAAGCTTTCTTT	CSASSGRGTEAFF
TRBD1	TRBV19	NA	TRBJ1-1	TGTGCCAGTGAACACGGGACAGGGGGCTTGGTTGAAGCTTTCTTT	CASEHGTGGLVEAFF
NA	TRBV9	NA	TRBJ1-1	TGTGCCAGCAGCGTACACGGGAACACTGAAGCTTTCTTT	CASSVHGNTEAFF
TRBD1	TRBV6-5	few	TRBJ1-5	TGTGCCAGCAGAGGGACAGGGGGAAGCAATCAGCCCCAGCATTTT	CASRGTGGSNQPQHF
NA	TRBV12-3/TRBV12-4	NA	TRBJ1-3	TGTGCCAGCAGTTTACCCCCAGGCCAGGGGTACTTCTTT	CASSLPPGQGYFF
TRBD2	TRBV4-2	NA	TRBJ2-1	TGTGCCAGCAGCCAAGGACTAGCCATCAATGAGCAGTTCTTC	CASSQGLAINEQFF
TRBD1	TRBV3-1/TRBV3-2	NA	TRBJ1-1	TGTGCCAGCAGCCAAAACAGGGGCACTGAAGCTTTCTTT	CASSQNRGTEAFF
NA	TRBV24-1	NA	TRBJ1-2	TGTGCCACCAGTGACTCAGGATTTCCTTTCCACACCTTC	CATSDSGFPFHTF
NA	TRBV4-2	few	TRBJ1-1	TGTGCCAGCAGCCAAGTTAGGGGAACTGAAGCTTTCTTT	CASSQVRGTEAFF
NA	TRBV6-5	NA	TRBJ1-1	TGTGCCAGCAGTTACGGATTTGGGGGGGGCATGCTCTTT	CASSYGFGGGMLF
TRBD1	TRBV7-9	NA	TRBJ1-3	TGTGCCACCGGACCCGACAGGGGCTCTGGAAACACCATATATTTT	CATGPDRGSGNTIYF
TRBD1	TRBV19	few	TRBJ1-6	TGTGCCAGTACTCCCCGGGGACAGGAGGGTTCACCCCTCCACTTT	CASTPRGQEGSPLHF
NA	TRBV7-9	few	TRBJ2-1	TGTGCCAGCAGTCATTTCAGCAGGGGTCGGGAGCAGTTCTTC	CASSHFSRGREQFF
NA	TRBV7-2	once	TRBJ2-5	TGTGCCAGCAGCTTAGGGGGAGCAGGGGGGCAAGAGACCCAGTACTTC	CASSLGGAGGQETQYF
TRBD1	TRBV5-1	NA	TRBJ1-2	TGCGCCAGCAGCATAGGGACAGGGGGCCGGCGTGGCTACACCTTC	CASSIGTGGRRGYTF
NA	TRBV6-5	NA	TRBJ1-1	TGTGCCAGCACCAACGGAAATTGGGCGGGCGCTGAAGCTTTCTTT	CASTNGNWAGAEAFF
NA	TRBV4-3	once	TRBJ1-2	TGCGCCAGCAGCCAAGTGGGGGGTGGGTATGGCTACACCTTC	CASSQVGGGYGYTF
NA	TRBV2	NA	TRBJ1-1	TGTGCCAGCATGGTGACAGAGAACACTGAAGCTTTCTTT	CASMVTENTEAFF
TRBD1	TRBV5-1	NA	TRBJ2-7	TGCGCCAGCAGCTTGGACTACCAGGGGGCCTACTCCTACGAGCAGTACTTC	CASSLDYQGAYSYEQYF